The 4 T cell receptor beta chains reported below all come from one sample, sequenced in a study of response to subunit inactivated influenza vaccine. MiXCR, applied by TCRdb to the RT-PCR reads, yields one record per CDR3 protein. The table lists about 570,000 distinct CDR3 sequences, about 11% of them singletons, with roughly 9.6% in the top ten. The same sample was also used in a study of T cells expressing NK-cell markers. From that paper: With UMIs, 5'RACE template switching was used to make TCR beta cDNA.

This specimen consisted of PBMCs from blood, obtained on the day of vaccination. These receptors were collected from a man over 45 who received an inactivated influenza vaccine.

This clonotype came up a few times. The chain recombines TRBV28 with TRBJ1-1; possible D gene TRBD1, 5 bases. The CDR3 is 15 residues long. Looked up from germline, CDR1 is MDHEN and CDR2 is SYDVKM. V lost 7 bases and J 2 bases, leaving 17 bases between the germline ends. CDR3 sequence (DNA): TGTGCCAGCACCGATGGGGCACCGACCAACACTGAAGCTTTCTTT. It yields the protein CASTDGAPTNTEAFF.

The CDR3 loop reads CSARDRDPIRTDTQYF. CDR3 nucleotides: TGCAGTGCTAGAGATAGAGACCCGATTCGCACAGATACGCAGTATTTT. The chain links TRBV20-1 to TRBJ2-3; D is undetermined. The CDR3 is 16 residues long. Germline V gene sequence: CDR1 DFQATT, CDR2 SNEGSKA (reference sequence). V lost 0 bases and J lost 1, with 14 bases in between.

The chain carries TRBV28 and TRBJ2-7; D remains unclear. Deletions cut 7 bases from V and 1 base from J, with 17 bases between. This CDR3 comprises 15 residues. CDR1 is MDHEN and CDR2 is SYDVKM in the germline V gene. DNA of the CDR3: TGTGCCAGCACAAGACTCGGTCAGGAGTCCTACGAGCAGTACTTC. Its protein is CASTRLGQESYEQYF.

This clonotype was seen only a few times. The chain uses TRBV28 and TRBJ2-1; D gene unclear. The germline gives CDR1 MDHEN, CDR2 SYDVKM. V lost 5 bases and J 3 bases, leaving 14 bases between the germline ends. The CDR3 is made up of 15 amino acids. In DNA form, the CDR3 reads TGTGCCAGCAGTGAACTTAGCCAACTCTACAATGAGCAGTTCTTC. It yields the protein CASSELSQLYNEQFF. Full variable domain (outside the CDR3, taken from reference TRBV28 and TRBJ2-1): DVKVTQSSRYLVKRTGEKVFLECVQDMDHENMFWYRQDPGLGLRLIYFSYDVKMKEKGDIPEGYSVSREKKERFSLILESASTNQTSMYLCASSELSQLYNEQFFGPGTRLTVL.